A single T cell receptor beta chain is shown here with its context. Seattle participants joined during active infection and were tracked over time. This entry comes from a study of blood T cell repertoires in COVID-19. The length of the CDR3 is 15 residues. V was cut by 0 bases and J by 6 bases, with 13 bases left in between. CDR1 SGHDT and CDR2 YYEEEE come from the germline V gene. Original processing notes: How many nucleated cells were present was estimated from reference gene primer amplification. The assay was immunoSEQ multiplex PCR, and TCRdb's table has in-frame clones only and misses some. The DNA was the basis for D and trimming; V, J and clone size are from that table. The table has 150,000 to 200,000 clones, about four fifths seen once.

The sequenced material came from peripheral blood. This clonotype was sampled from a woman aged 70 to 79 with COVID-19, enrolled during active disease. This chain joins TRBV5-6 and TRBJ1-3; TRBD1 is a possible D gene (6 bases). CDR3 amino acids: CASSLEGAGENTIYF. CDR3 nucleotide sequence: TGTGCCAGCAGCTTGGAAGGGGCAGGGGAAAACACCATATATTTT.